A single sample gave rise to the 28 T cell receptor beta chains below, sequenced in a study of response to subunit inactivated influenza vaccine. MiXCR, applied by TCRdb to the RT-PCR reads, yields one record per CDR3 protein. Among 550,000 to 600,000 distinct CDR3 sequences listed, about 12% were seen once. The sample was PBMCs from blood, taken on the day of vaccination. The receptors stem from a man aged 45-60 years who received an inactivated influenza vaccine.

The chain carries TRBV12-3 or TRBV12-4 and TRBJ2-3, with 8 bases matching TRBD2. V lost 6 bases and J lost 4; bases outside the gene matches: 9. CDR3 length equals 15 residues. The CDR3 bases are TGTGCCAGCAGGGGCAGCGGGAGCGGGTCAGATACGCAGTATTTT. This codes for CASRGSGSGSDTQYF.

This clonotype has a count of ten or more. This chain links TRBV12-3 or TRBV12-4 with TRBJ2-2; perhaps TRBD1 as D (6 bases). V lost 6 bases and J 6 bases, leaving 8 bases between the germline ends. The CDR3 has 12 amino acids. The DNA for the CDR3 is TGTGCCAGCAGCCAGGGGCCCGGGGAGCTGTTTTTT. Translated, it gives CASSQGPGELFF.

The table lists this clonotype with a few counts. The conserved final phenylalanine or tryptophan is absent from the CDR3, which likely points to a read error. This CDR3 reads CASSPTLDSEAFL. CDR3 DNA sequence: TGTGCCAGCTCACCCACGTTGGATTCTGAAGCTTTCCTT. J is TRBJ1-1 and V is TRBV18, with unresolved D. Germline V gene sequence: CDR1 KGHSH, CDR2 LQKENI. V dropped 3 bases and J dropped 6 bases, with 11 bases sitting between them. The CDR3 runs to 13 residues.

As regards this clonotype: Compared with germline, one end of the junction differs, possibly owing to a read error. CDR3: CARSFWPPPDTQYF. The CDR3 region has the DNA TGTGCCAGAAGTTTTTGGCCCCCCCCAGATACGCAGTATTTT. The rearrangement joins TRBV12-3 or TRBV12-4 to TRBJ2-3, with D hard to call. The CDR3 covers 14 residues.

Only a few counts were recorded for this clonotype. CDR3 nucleotide sequence: TGTGCCAGCAGTTACTCGGGGACAGGGAGATTTGGCTACACCTTC. Its translation: CASSYSGTGRFGYTF. The chain has TRBV6-5 and TRBJ1-2, with 9 bases aligning to TRBD1. Trimming cost V 0 bases and J 7 bases; bases outside gene matches: 6. The CDR3 is 15 residues long. In germline, CDR1 is MNHEY, CDR2 SVGAGI.

In its sample, this clonotype was seen a few times. The chain employs TRBV7-9 and TRBJ2-1, with D uncertain. Trimming stripped 5 bases from V and 6 bases from J, with 11 bases between. The CDR3 covers 13 residues. Per the germline V gene, CDR1 is SEHNR and CDR2 is FQNEAQ (reference sequence). The CDR3 reads CASSPTMGNEQFF. CDR3 bases: TGTGCCAGCAGCCCCACTATGGGCAATGAGCAGTTCTTC.

This sequence joins TRBV9 and TRBJ2-3, with 7 bases aligning to TRBD1. V shed 0 bases and J 1 base; nucleotides not matched to a gene: 2. This CDR3 region has 15 residues. Germline values: CDR1 SGDLS, CDR2 YYNGEE. The CDR3 DNA follows: TGTGCCAGCAGCGTAGTGGGGACAGGCACAGATACGCAGTATTTT. It encodes CASSVVGTGTDTQYF.

The chain joins TRBV12-3 or TRBV12-4 to TRBJ1-2, with 10 bases fitting TRBD1. V was clipped by 3 bases and J by 3 bases; unmatched bases: 7. CDR3 length: 16 amino acids. CDR3 amino acids: CASSLRTGGSDYGYTF. DNA of the CDR3: TGTGCCAGCAGTTTGCGGACAGGGGGATCGGACTATGGCTACACCTTC.

V gene TRBV29-1 combines with J gene TRBJ2-1, with D possibly called TRBD1 or TRBD2 (5 bases each). Germline lookup yields CDR1 SQVTM and CDR2 ANQGSEA. The CDR3 is 14 amino acids. V lost 6 bases and J 0 bases, leaving 12 bases between the germline ends. The CDR3 DNA reads as TGCAGCGTGGGGTTGGGGGACTCCTACAATGAGCAGTTCTTC. Translation: CSVGLGDSYNEQFF.

This clonotype appeared many times. The chain's CDR3 is CASSLEPYEQYF. The CDR3 DNA is TGTGCCAGCAGCTTGGAGCCCTACGAGCAGTACTTC. This sequence joins TRBV5-5 and TRBJ2-7; D gene uncertain. From germline, CDR1 is SGHKS and CDR2 YYEKEE (reference sequence). This CDR3 region has 12 residues. The ends were cut back, 0 bases at V and 2 bases at J, with 3 bases in the middle.

This clonotype has only a few counts. The chain couples TRBV20-1 to TRBJ2-1; 7 bases match TRBD1. Germline CDR1 and CDR2: DFQATT and SNEGSKA (reference sequence). The CDR3 has 15 amino acids. With V trimmed by 6 bases and J by 0 bases, 8 bases remained unmatched. CDR3 nucleotide sequence: TGCAGTGCCCAGGACAGGAGGCTCTCCTACAATGAGCAGTTCTTC. It specifies CSAQDRRLSYNEQFF.

DNA for the CDR3: TGCGCCAGCAGCCAAGATCGTATAGGAGTCACAGATACGCAGTATTTT. It encodes CASSQDRIGVTDTQYF. This rearrangement joins TRBV4-1 to TRBJ2-3; D gene ambiguous. The CDR3 has 16 amino acids. Germline V gene data show CDR1 as MGHRA and CDR2 as YSYEKL. V lost 0 bases to trimming and J lost 2 bases, with 12 bases between them.

This clonotype was seen only a few times. The V gene is TRBV3-1, the J gene TRBJ2-7; 8 positions match TRBD2. CDR1 and CDR2 (germline): LGHDT, YNNKEL (reference sequence). V lost 1 base and J lost 3; bases outside the gene matches: 5. CDR3 length: 15 amino acids. The CDR3 sequence: CASSQVGRGFYEQYF. The CDR3 DNA reads TGTGCCAGCAGCCAAGTCGGGAGGGGATTCTACGAGCAGTACTTC.

The J gene is TRBJ2-7, the V gene TRBV7-2; tentative D call: TRBD1 (6 bases). Germline-derived CDR1 and CDR2 are SGHTA and FQGNSA. This CDR3 is 17 amino acids long. The V and J ends lost 5 bases and 0 bases respectively, with 20 bases between them. The CDR3 loop is CASSETGQFTFSYEQYF. CDR3 nucleotides: TGTGCCAGCAGCGAAACCGGACAGTTTACATTCTCCTACGAGCAGTACTTC.

A few counts support this clonotype. V and J are TRBV7-3 and TRBJ2-1; D may be TRBD2 (5 bases). This CDR3 has 12 amino acids. Germline CDR1 reads SGHTA; CDR2 reads FQGTGA. Trimming removed 2 bases from V and 9 bases from J, with 8 bases in between. CDR3 nucleotides: TGTGCCAGCAGCTTATCCGAGGGTGAGCAGTTCTTC. Its protein product is CASSLSEGEQFF. The variable domain in full, with the rest retrieved from reference TRBV7-3 and TRBJ2-1, is GAGVSQTPSNKVTEKGKYVELRCDPISGHTALYWYRQSLGQGPEFLIYFQGTGAADDSGLPNDRFFAVRPEGSVSTLKIQRTERGDSAVYLCASSLSEGEQFFGPGTRLTVL.

J is TRBJ1-6 and V is TRBV5-1; 7 bases match TRBD1. V dropped 6 bases and J dropped 5; count of bases not matched to a gene: 8. This CDR3 spans 15 amino acids. Germline assignment: CDR1 SGHRS and CDR2 YFSETQ. The CDR3 DNA is TGCGCCAGCACCCGCTCCGGACAGGATAATTCACCCCTCCACTTT. It encodes CASTRSGQDNSPLHF.

This clonotype appeared a few times. The chain carries TRBV20-1 and TRBJ2-7, with D perhaps TRBD2 (6 bases). Germline V gene lookup returns CDR1 DFQATT and CDR2 SNEGSKA (reference sequence). This CDR3 contains 14 residues. Between the trimmed V and J ends, which lost 3 bases and 0 bases, there was a span of 12 bases. CDR3 protein: CSARGLSISYEQYF. CDR3 DNA: TGCAGTGCTAGGGGACTGTCAATCTCCTACGAGCAGTACTTC.

This clonotype was found a few times. The chain joins TRBV7-2 to TRBJ2-3; 12 bases fit TRBD2. The V gene's germline CDR1 is SGHTA and CDR2 FQGNSA. The length of the CDR3 is 17 residues. Trimming cost V 1 base and J 3 bases; bases outside gene matches: 5. This CDR3 is CASSLGLAGAFTDTQYF. The CDR3 DNA is TGTGCCAGCAGCTTAGGACTAGCGGGGGCCTTTACAGATACGCAGTATTTT.

This clonotype has a count of ten or more. V is TRBV7-2 and J is TRBJ2-7, with 7 bases that match TRBD1. The CDR3 is made up of 14 amino acids. Germline V gene data show CDR1 as SGHTA and CDR2 as FQGNSA. The trim removed 5 bases at V and 2 bases at J, leaving 6 bases unmatched. The CDR3 here is CASSPRQGTYEQYF. The DNA of the CDR3 is TGTGCCAGCAGCCCCCGACAGGGAACCTACGAGCAGTACTTC.

This chain joins TRBV29-1 and TRBJ1-1; 10 bases are shared with TRBD1. V was clipped by 3 bases and J by 4 bases; unmatched bases: 2. Germline lookup yields CDR1 SQVTM and CDR2 ANQGSEA. CDR3 size: 13 residues. CDR3 in amino acids: CSVERDRGTEAFF. The CDR3 DNA reads TGCAGCGTTGAGAGGGACAGGGGCACTGAAGCTTTCTTT.

Concerning this clonotype: Germline and junction disagree at one end, which may indicate a read error. V usage is TRBV28 and J usage is TRBJ2-3; 8 bases fit TRBD2. The CDR3 is 17 amino acids. Germline V gene sequence: CDR1 MDHEN, CDR2 SYDVKM. The CDR3 sequence is CAGSPNVAGTSTDTQYF. As DNA, the CDR3 is TGTGCCGGCAGTCCGAACGTAGCGGGAACTAGCACAGATACGCAGTATTTT.

This clonotype was found many times. The chain employs TRBV10-3 and TRBJ2-3; the D gene is possibly TRBD1 (5 bases). Germline assignment: CDR1 ENHRY and CDR2 SYGVKD. Between the trimmed V and J ends, which lost 0 bases and 0 bases, there was a span of 16 bases. The CDR3 spans 18 residues. CDR3 sequence (DNA): TGTGCCATCAGTGAGTCAATACGGGCAGGGTCAAGCACAGATACGCAGTATTTT. It encodes CAISESIRAGSSTDTQYF.

This clonotype was recorded a few times. The V and J genes are TRBV29-1 and TRBJ2-7, with TRBD1 matching 8 bases. After removal of 4 bases from V and 0 bases from J, the junction contained 5 bases not matched to a gene. The CDR3 consists of 14 residues. Germline CDR1 SQVTM, CDR2 ANQGSEA. In nucleotides, the CDR3 is TGCAGCGTTGGGACAGGGCATCTCTCCTACGAGCAGTACTTC. It translates to CSVGTGHLSYEQYF.

This clonotype appeared a few times. This chain uses TRBV7-3 with TRBJ2-1, with 10 bases lining up with TRBD2. Looked up from germline, CDR1 is SGHTA and CDR2 is FQGTGA. Unmatched junction bases numbered 9, after V lost 4 bases and J lost 9 bases. This CDR3 contains 15 residues. CDR3 region: CASSSRLAGVGEQFF. In DNA form, the CDR3 reads TGTGCCAGCAGCTCCCGCCTAGCGGGAGTCGGTGAGCAGTTCTTC.

On this clonotype: The junction differs from germline at one of its ends, possibly a read error. This rearrangement joins TRBV10-3 to TRBJ2-6, with D perhaps TRBD1 (7 bases). The germline gives CDR1 ENHRY, CDR2 SYGVKD. This CDR3 comprises 15 residues. This CDR3 is CAISTGRSGANALTF. The CDR3 nucleotides are TGTGCCATCTCGACAGGGAGATCGGGGGCCAACGCCCTGACTTTC.

This clonotype was detected only a few times. V is TRBV7-8 and J is TRBJ2-1; D is undetermined. CDR1 and CDR2 (germline): SGHVS, FQNEAQ. V was clipped by 5 bases and J by 6 bases, with 14 bases between them. The CDR3 runs 14 residues. The CDR3 loop reads CASSGFTPGNEQFF. The CDR3 region has the DNA TGTGCCAGCAGCGGATTCACCCCAGGCAATGAGCAGTTCTTC.

J is TRBJ2-1 and V is TRBV27, with 9 nucleotides matching TRBD1. The CDR3 consists of 14 residues. Germline lookup yields CDR1 MNHEY and CDR2 SMNVEV (reference sequence). V shed 10 bases, J shed 8 bases, and the junction held 12 bases outside the gene matches. CDR3 sequence: CAISPGQGPHEQFF. CDR3 bases: TGTGCCATCAGCCCGGGACAGGGTCCCCATGAGCAGTTCTTC.

V is TRBV7-2 and J is TRBJ1-2, with a possible D match to TRBD1 (5 bases). The V and J ends lost 1 base and 6 bases respectively, with 9 bases between them. The germline CDR1 and CDR2 sequences are SGHTA and FQGNSA. The CDR3 is made up of 13 amino acids. The DNA of the CDR3 is TGTGCCAGCAGCTTAGGACAGAACAATGGCTACACCTTC. Its protein is CASSLGQNNGYTF.